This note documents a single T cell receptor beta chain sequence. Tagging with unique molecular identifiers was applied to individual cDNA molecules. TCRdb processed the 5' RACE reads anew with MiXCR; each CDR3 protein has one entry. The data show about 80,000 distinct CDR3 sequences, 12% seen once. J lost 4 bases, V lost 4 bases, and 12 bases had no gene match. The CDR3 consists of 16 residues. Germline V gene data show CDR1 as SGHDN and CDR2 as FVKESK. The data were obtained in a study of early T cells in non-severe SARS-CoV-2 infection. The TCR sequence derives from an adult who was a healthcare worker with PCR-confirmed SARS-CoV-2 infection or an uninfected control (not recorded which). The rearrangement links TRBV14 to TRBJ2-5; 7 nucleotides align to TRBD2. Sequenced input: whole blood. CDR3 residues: CASSPGGGGRGETQYF. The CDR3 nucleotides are TGTGCCAGCAGCCCGGGAGGCGGGGGTCGTGGAGAGACCCAGTACTTC.